This T cell receptor beta chain was captured by sequencing in a study of shared T cell receptors in the human thymus. Data came from immunoSEQ multiplex PCR; TCRdb stores just in-frame clones and leaves some out. The data contain 450,000 to 650,000 clones, about 80% of them singletons. The V end was cut by 2 bases, the J end by 8 bases, with 18 bases between. Germline-derived CDR1 and CDR2 are LNHNV and YYDKDF (reference sequence). The CDR3 is 16 residues long. These same data were also listed under a study on human thymus T cells. From that paper: The study used thymus tissue resected during corrective heart surgery.

The rearrangement links TRBV15 to TRBJ1-4, with D perhaps TRBD1 (6 bases). The source material was thymocytes. The sequence was obtained from a boy younger than two with a congenital heart defect. CDR3: CATSRPPGGRQEKLFF. CDR3 in DNA: TGTGCCACCAGCAGACCTCCCGGGGGGCGCCAGGAAAAACTGTTTTTT. Full variable domain (remainder filled in from reference TRBV15 and TRBJ1-4): DAMVIQNPRYQVTQFGKPVTLSCSQTLNHNVMYWYQQKSSQAPKLLFHYYDKDFNNEADTPDNFQSRRPNTSFCFLDIRSPGLGDTAMYLCATSRPPGGRQEKLFFGSGTQLSVL.